This is a list of T cell receptor beta chains from one sample in a study of blood T cell repertoires in COVID-19. Measured with immunoSEQ multiplex PCR; TCRdb has only the in-frame clones, and not every one. In the table there are around 160,000 clones, roughly 88% of which are singletons. The sequenced sample was PBMCs or T cells enriched from blood (not recorded which). These receptors were taken from a woman aged 25 to 39 with acute COVID-19. Both conserved end residues are part of each CDR3. The order of the fields is D gene, J gene, V gene, clone size, CDR3 protein, CDR3 DNA. A D gene is named only where the DNA matches it firmly. For some rows the clone size is stated as once, few or many, or as a class when expanded; others skip it.

NA,TRBJ1-2,TRBV30,few,CAWSGQRYGYTF,TGTGCCTGGAGTGGACAGAGATATGGCTACACCTTC
NA,TRBJ1-6,TRBV7-2,once,CASSASGRTNSPLHF,TGTGCCAGCAGCGCTAGCGGGAGGACCAATTCACCCCTCCACTTT
NA,TRBJ2-5,TRBV29-1,NA,CSAMEGSGETQYF,TGCAGCGCCATGGAGGGGTCAGGAGAGACCCAGTACTTC
NA,TRBJ1-2,TRBV25-1,NA,CASSVTVNYGYTF,TGTGCCAGCAGTGTAACAGTTAACTATGGCTACACCTTC
NA,TRBJ2-3,TRBV28,NA,CASSFLTGTTDTQYF,TGTGCCAGCAGTTTCCTCACAGGGACCACAGATACGCAGTATTTT
NA,TRBJ2-1,TRBV7-8,NA,CASSQSGGSSYNEQFF,TGTGCCAGCAGCCAGAGCGGAGGGAGCTCCTACAATGAGCAGTTCTTC
NA,TRBJ1-5,TRBV28,NA,CASSLDRDQPQHF,TGTGCCAGCAGTTTGGACAGAGATCAGCCCCAGCATTTT
NA,TRBJ2-7,TRBV6-1,once,CASSEYEGLLYEQYF,TGTGCCAGCAGTGAATATGAGGGACTGTTATACGAGCAGTACTTC
NA,TRBJ2-1,TRBV12-5,NA,CASGFINNEQFF,TGTGCTAGTGGTTTTATTAACAATGAGCAGTTCTTC
NA,TRBJ2-5,TRBV5-1,NA,CASSLATSFETQYF,TGCGCCAGCAGCTTGGCCACTAGCTTCGAGACCCAGTACTTC
TRBD1,TRBJ1-5,TRBV7-9,NA,CASSHGTGVLQPQHF,TGTGCCAGCAGTCATGGGACAGGGGTGCTTCAGCCCCAGCATTTT
NA,TRBJ1-2,TRBV19,NA,CATSRGRDGYTF,TGTGCCACCTCCAGGGGAAGGGATGGCTACACCTTC
NA,TRBJ1-4,TRBV19,NA,CADSPQGTNEKLFF,TGTGCCGACAGCCCTCAGGGCACTAATGAAAAACTGTTTTTT
NA,TRBJ2-1,TRBV7-3,NA,CASSLTSGGAEQFF,TGTGCCAGCAGCTTAACGTCCGGGGGAGCCGAGCAGTTCTTC
NA,TRBJ2-7,TRBV20-1,NA,CSARRTEQYF,TGCAGTGCTAGACGGACAGAGCAGTACTTC
TRBD1,TRBJ1-4,TRBV4-2,NA,CASSQDWGRTGSNEKLFF,TGTGCCAGCAGCCAAGATTGGGGTCGGACAGGCAGTAATGAAAAACTGTTTTTT
NA,TRBJ1-6,TRBV28,NA,CASMEIFSYNSPLHF,TGTGCCAGCATGGAGATCTTCTCCTATAATTCACCCCTCCACTTT
TRBD2,TRBJ2-7,TRBV10-3,NA,CAIRPRTSGSDEQYF,TGTGCCATCAGACCCCGGACTAGCGGGAGCGACGAGCAGTACTTC
TRBD2,TRBJ2-7,TRBV28,NA,CASSFPPRPKTLAGGYEQYF,TGTGCCAGCAGTTTTCCCCCGCGCCCCAAGACTCTAGCGGGAGGTTACGAGCAGTACTTC
NA,TRBJ1-1,TRBV5-1,NA,CASSPEQRYTEAFF,TGCGCCAGCAGCCCGGAACAGAGATACACTGAAGCTTTCTTT
NA,TRBJ1-3,TRBV7-9,NA,CASSFSTGNTIYF,TGTGCCAGCAGCTTTAGTACTGGAAACACCATATATTTT
NA,TRBJ2-2,TRBV21-1,NA,CASSRGWGRLAQNTGELFF,TGTGCCAGCAGCAGAGGGTGGGGCAGACTAGCTCAGAACACCGGGGAGCTGTTTTTT
TRBD1,TRBJ2-3,TRBV28,once,CASSRLGEGGVTDTQYF,TGTGCCAGCAGTCGCCTGGGTGAAGGGGGCGTAACAGATACGCAGTATTTT
TRBD1,TRBJ2-6,TRBV19,NA,CASRDRVGTGANVLTF,TGTGCCAGTAGGGACAGGGTGGGAACTGGGGCCAACGTCCTGACTTTC
NA,TRBJ1-5,TRBV27,NA,CASSSGDQPQHF,TGTGCCAGCAGTTCAGGGGATCAGCCCCAGCATTTT
NA,TRBJ1-2,TRBV29-1,few,CSVVSEYGYTF,TGCAGCGTTGTATCTGAGTATGGCTACACCTTC
NA,TRBJ2-7,TRBV4-2,once,CASSQAPGQGAYEQYF,TGTGCCAGCAGCCAAGCTCCGGGACAAGGGGCCTACGAGCAGTACTTC
NA,TRBJ2-1,TRBV30,NA,CAWAGAGGDEQFF,TGTGCCTGGGCCGGGGCAGGAGGGGATGAGCAGTTCTTC
NA,TRBJ1-5,TRBV27,NA,CASSPSAGVNQPQHF,TGTGCCAGCAGTCCGTCGGCAGGGGTCAATCAGCCCCAGCATTTT
NA,TRBJ2-7,TRBV5-1,NA,CASSSTGTKTHYEQYF,TGCGCCAGCAGCTCAACCGGGACAAAGACACACTACGAGCAGTACTTC
TRBD1,TRBJ1-5,TRBV9,NA,CASSLGQQNQPQHF,TGTGCCAGCAGCCTGGGACAGCAAAATCAGCCCCAGCATTTT
TRBD2,TRBJ2-1,TRBV7-2,NA,CASNNGRGTSGSIYNEQFF,TGTGCCAGCAATAACGGGCGGGGGACTAGCGGGAGCATATACAATGAGCAGTTCTTC
TRBD1,TRBJ1-2,TRBV3-1/TRBV3-2,NA,CASSQLNYRGGGYTF,TGTGCCAGCAGCCAACTAAATTACAGGGGAGGTGGCTACACCTTC
NA,TRBJ1-6,TRBV30,many,CAWSVGSPRYALHF,TGTGCCTGGTCCGTGGGGAGCCCCCGTTATGCCCTCCACTTT
TRBD2,TRBJ2-1,TRBV7-8,NA,CASSSGLAGYLNSYNEQFF,TGTGCCAGCAGCTCTGGACTAGCGGGTTATCTGAACTCCTACAATGAGCAGTTCTTC
TRBD2,TRBJ2-3,TRBV3-1/TRBV3-2,NA,CASSHLAGASTDTQYF,TGTGCCAGCAGCCATCTAGCGGGAGCTAGCACAGATACGCAGTATTTT
NA,TRBJ2-7,TRBV4-1,NA,CASSQGPGQQPYEQYF,TGCGCCAGCAGCCAAGGTCCTGGGCAGCAACCTTACGAGCAGTACTTC
TRBD2,TRBJ2-7,TRBV19,NA,CASSIVSGSYEQYF,TGTGCCAGTAGTATCGTTAGCGGGAGTTACGAGCAGTACTTC
TRBD1,TRBJ2-7,TRBV30,once,CAWRRGTGTGPYEQYF,TGTGCCTGGAGAAGAGGGACCGGGACAGGGCCCTACGAGCAGTACTTC
NA,TRBJ2-5,TRBV5-1,NA,CASSLERAEETQYF,TGCGCCAGCAGCTTGGAACGAGCTGAAGAGACCCAGTACTTC
NA,TRBJ2-7,TRBV28,NA,CASSFGVGAEQYF,TGTGCCAGCAGTTTCGGTGTGGGCGCGGAGCAGTACTTC
NA,TRBJ2-7,TRBV7-9,NA,CASRQGGTSYEQYF,TGTGCCAGCCGACAGGGAGGGACTAGCTACGAGCAGTACTTC
TRBD2,TRBJ2-1,TRBV27,NA,CASSSLAGGNEQFF,TGTGCCAGCAGTTCCCTAGCGGGAGGTAATGAGCAGTTCTTC
NA,TRBJ2-1,TRBV18,NA,CASSPPTVYNEQFF,TGTGCCAGCTCACCACCCACGGTTTACAATGAGCAGTTCTTC
NA,TRBJ2-4,TRBV11-2,NA,CASSFSGDPQYF,TGTGCCAGCAGCTTTTCCGGAGACCCTCAGTACTTC